Presented here are 30 T cell receptor beta chains from one specimen sequenced in a study of T cell responses to AZD1222 COVID-19 vaccine. Produced via immunoSEQ multiplex PCR; TCRdb's table is partial and in-frame only. This sample has fewer than 85,000 clones, with roughly nine tenths found just once. Sequenced here: peripheral blood, sampled on day 0 of AZD1222 vaccination. Receptors were obtained from an adult in good health.

As regards this clone: One junction end disagrees with the germline gene, perhaps due to a read error. CDR3 nucleotides: TGCAGCGTCGAAGAGTTTGGCAGGCACCATCCCTACGAGCAGTACTTC. Its translation: CSVEEFGRHHPYEQYF. This chain joins TRBV29-1 and TRBJ2-7; D is uncertain. Germline assignment: CDR1 SQVTM and CDR2 ANQGSEA. This CDR3 region has 16 residues.

The chain joins TRBV5-1 to TRBJ2-3; the D is unclear. Trimming shortened V by 0 bases and J by 2 bases, and 10 bases separated the two germline ends. Germline values: CDR1 SGHRS, CDR2 YFSETQ. The CDR3 has 15 amino acids. The CDR3 region has the DNA TGCGCCAGCAGCTTGGCCGTGGGGATCACAGATACGCAGTATTTT. Its protein is CASSLAVGITDTQYF.

The V gene is TRBV12-3 or TRBV12-4, the J gene TRBJ2-1; 7 bases agree with TRBD1. Unmatched junction bases numbered 9, after V lost 10 bases and J lost 6 bases. The CDR3 contains 13 residues. The CDR3: CANRRAGGNEQFF. The CDR3 DNA reads as TGTGCCAACCGGCGGGCAGGGGGCAATGAGCAGTTCTTC.

This chain links TRBV30 with TRBJ1-1; D is undetermined. CDR3 length equals 15 residues. Trimming stripped 0 bases from V and 7 bases from J, with 18 bases between. CDR1 and CDR2 from the germline V gene are GTSNPN and SVGIG (reference sequence). CDR3 sequence: CAWSVGISGLNEAFF. As DNA, the CDR3 is TGTGCCTGGAGTGTAGGTATCTCGGGGTTGAATGAAGCTTTCTTT.

The V gene is TRBV24-1, the J gene TRBJ2-1, with TRBD2 as a possible D gene (5 bases). Germline V CDR1 and CDR2: KGHDR, SFDVKD. This CDR3 contains 13 residues. Trimming cost V 1 base and J 5 bases, with 5 bases left between them. CDR3 DNA: TGTGCCACCAGTGATTTAGCGGACAATGAGCAGTTCTTC. The encoded protein is CATSDLADNEQFF.

This sequence joins TRBV25-1 and TRBJ2-5; 9 nucleotides align to TRBD1. CDR1 and CDR2 from the germline V gene are MGHDK and SYGVNS. The CDR3 consists of 15 residues. The junction had 7 bases not matched to a gene; V was cut back by 3 bases and J by 5 bases. The CDR3 sequence is CASSEGGTGYETQYF. The CDR3 region has the DNA TGTGCCAGCAGTGAGGGTGGGACAGGGTATGAGACCCAGTACTTC.

This sequence joins TRBV9 and TRBJ1-2; D call uncertain. Trimming cost V 0 bases and J 4 bases, with 4 bases left between them. The CDR3 runs 12 residues. Germline V gives CDR1 SGDLS, CDR2 YYNGEE. The CDR3 sequence is CASSVVPYGYTF. CDR3 nucleotides: TGTGCCAGCAGCGTAGTCCCCTATGGCTACACCTTC.

In this sample, this clone turned up once. The chain combines TRBV5-1 with TRBJ2-1; TRBD1 matches 10 bases. The V segment lost 3 bases and the J segment 4 bases; nucleotides outside the gene matches: 4. The length of the CDR3 is 15 residues. Per the germline V gene, CDR1 is SGHRS and CDR2 is YFSETQ. CDR3 residues: CASSSDRGLYNEQFF. The CDR3 DNA follows: TGCGCCAGCAGCTCCGACAGGGGGCTATACAATGAGCAGTTCTTC. The full variable domain, rest sourced from reference TRBV5-1 and TRBJ2-1, is KAGVTQTPRYLIKTRGQQVTLSCSPISGHRSVSWYQQTPGQGLQFLFEYFSETQRNKGNFPGRFSGRQFSNSRSEMNVSTLELGDSALYLCASSSDRGLYNEQFFGPGTRLTVL.

The V and J genes are TRBV7-5 and TRBJ2-2; the table names TRBD2, a call not compared with the DNA. TRBV7-5 is described as a pseudogene. The CDR3 contains 17 residues. The CDR3 spells CARSPGTSGRFFGELFF. In DNA, the CDR3 is TGTGCCAGAAGCCCCGGGACTAGCGGGAGGTTCTTCGGGGAGCTGTTTTTT.

The genes are TRBV11-2 and TRBJ1-6, with D possibly being TRBD1 (5 bases). Per the germline V gene, CDR1 is SGHAT and CDR2 is FQNNGV. V shed 3 bases and J shed 0 bases, with 9 bases lying between them. The CDR3 spans 16 residues. The CDR3 DNA reads as TGTGCCAGCAGCTTTCGACAGCTCTCCTATAATTCACCCCTCCACTTT. Its protein is CASSFRQLSYNSPLHF.

The chain is built from TRBV11-2 and TRBJ2-7; D is uncertain. The germline V and J ends were trimmed by 1 base and 4 bases, with 8 bases remaining between them. CDR1 SGHAT and CDR2 FQNNGV come from the germline V gene. The CDR3 has 13 residues. CDR3 region: CASSLGISYEQYF. CDR3 sequence (DNA): TGTGCCAGCAGCTTAGGTATCTCGTACGAGCAGTACTTC.

This sequence joins TRBV27 and TRBJ1-6, with D perhaps TRBD1 (5 bases). Germline CDR1 MNHEY, CDR2 SMNVEV (reference sequence). Trimming shortened V by 4 bases and J by 7 bases, and 14 bases separated the two germline ends. This CDR3 contains 15 residues. CDR3: CASSSLGGRNSPLHF. The CDR3 DNA sequence: TGTGCCAGCAGTTCCCTGGGGGGTAGGAATTCACCCCTCCACTTT.

The chain has TRBV12-5 and TRBJ2-7, with 7 bases lining up with TRBD1. J lost 4 bases, V lost 1 base, and 4 bases had no gene match. Germline values: CDR1 LGHNT, CDR2 FRNRAP. The CDR3 sequence is 14 residues long. The chain's CDR3 is CASGLGAGGYEQYF. The DNA of the CDR3 is TGTGCTAGTGGTTTGGGGGCAGGGGGTTACGAGCAGTACTTC.

This clone came up a few times. The rearrangement joins TRBV6-4 to TRBJ2-1, with 12 nucleotides matching TRBD1. V dropped 4 bases and J dropped 9; count of bases not matched to a gene: 4. The CDR3 is made up of 14 amino acids. Germline CDR1 and CDR2: MRHNA and SNTAGT. The CDR3 DNA reads as TGTGCCAGCAGTGCAGGGACAGGGGGCGGTGAGCAGTTCTTC. Translated, it gives CASSAGTGGGEQFF.

V gene TRBV27 combines with J gene TRBJ1-2; weak D call: TRBD1 (5 bases). The V gene's germline CDR1 is MNHEY and CDR2 SMNVEV (reference sequence). V was clipped by 6 bases and J by 7 bases, with 21 bases between them. The CDR3 length is 15 residues. This chain's CDR3 is CASRSGLLPAGGYTF. CDR3 DNA: TGTGCCAGCAGATCGGGACTCCTCCCGGCGGGTGGCTACACCTTC.

The V call is TRBV27, the J call TRBJ2-7; 14 bases align to TRBD2. CDR1 is MNHEY and CDR2 is SMNVEV in the germline V gene (reference sequence). Germline trimming cut 4 bases from V and 6 bases from J; bases unmatched to any gene: 5. The CDR3 consists of 15 residues. The CDR3 sequence: CASSSPGLAGVEQYF. The CDR3 DNA reads TGTGCCAGCAGTTCCCCGGGACTAGCGGGAGTCGAGCAGTACTTC.

The rearrangement joins TRBV11-1 to TRBJ2-7; 8 positions match TRBD1. Germline assignment: CDR1 SGHAT and CDR2 FQDESV (reference sequence). The ends lost 4 bases at V and 2 bases at J; junction bases unmatched: 7. The CDR3 consists of 15 residues. This CDR3 is CASSWTGNPPYEQYF. CDR3 DNA: TGTGCCAGCAGCTGGACAGGGAATCCCCCCTACGAGCAGTACTTC.

The chain couples TRBV4-3 to TRBJ1-2; D might be TRBD1 (5 bases). The length of the CDR3 is 17 residues. V was cut by 4 bases and J by 4 bases, with 22 bases left in between. The germline V gene has CDR1 LGHNA and CDR2 YSLEER. CDR3 in amino acids: CASSPRSSPPGGYGYTF. CDR3 nucleotide sequence: TGCGCCAGCAGCCCGCGGTCCTCGCCGCCTGGGGGCTATGGCTACACCTTC.

The CDR3 sequence is CASSYRREGNTEAFF. CDR3 DNA sequence: TGTGCCAGCAGTTACCGCAGGGAAGGGAACACTGAAGCTTTCTTT. V gene TRBV6-6 combines with J gene TRBJ1-1; tentative D call: TRBD1 (5 bases). Germline lookup yields CDR1 MNHNY and CDR2 SVGAGI (reference sequence). CDR3 length equals 15 residues. V lost 2 bases and J lost 1, with 11 bases in between.

The chain combines TRBV5-1 with TRBJ1-1; D is undetermined. Germline CDR1 SGHRS, CDR2 YFSETQ. The CDR3 has 14 residues. Trimming cost V 0 bases and J 2 bases, with 8 bases left between them. The CDR3 DNA reads TGCGCCAGCAGCTTGGGGGTAAGAAACACTGAAGCTTTCTTT. Translating it yields CASSLGVRNTEAFF.

CDR3 residues: CASSSGDTMNTEAFF. The CDR3 DNA reads as TGTGCCAGCAGCTCTGGGGACACCATGAACACTGAAGCTTTCTTT. The chain is built from TRBV4-2 and TRBJ1-1, with D perhaps TRBD1 (6 bases). The CDR3 is 15 amino acids. Germline values: CDR1 LGHNA, CDR2 YNFKEQ. V gave up 5 bases and J gave up 0 bases, with 13 bases separating them.

The rearrangement joins TRBV3-1 (or the pseudogene TRBV3-2) to TRBJ1-2; TRBD1 matches at 10 bases. In germline, CDR1 is LGHDT, CDR2 YNNKEL (reference sequence). V lost 4 bases to trimming and J lost 6 bases; unmatched junction nucleotides: 8. This CDR3 contains 15 residues. As DNA, the CDR3 is TGTGCCAGCAGCCGGGGACAGGGGCTGGCGAATGGCTACACCTTC. This encodes CASSRGQGLANGYTF.

The sample holds one count of this clone. The V and J genes are TRBV30 and TRBJ1-4; 7 positions match TRBD1. V dropped 1 base and J dropped 8; count of bases not matched to a gene: 16. This CDR3 region has 17 residues. From germline, CDR1 is GTSNPN and CDR2 SVGIG (reference sequence). The CDR3 sequence: CAWSDGASGTDREKLFF. The DNA of the CDR3 is TGTGCCTGGAGTGACGGGGCCTCCGGGACAGATAGAGAAAAACTGTTTTTT.

This chain links TRBV2 with TRBJ1-2, with D unresolved. Germline values: CDR1 SNHLY, CDR2 FYNNEI. This CDR3 region has 13 residues. V was clipped by 6 bases and J by 5 bases, with 13 bases between them. CDR3 bases: TGTGCCAGCAGCGCCGGAGGTCGGTATGGCTACACCTTC. Amino acid sequence: CASSAGGRYGYTF.

The V call is TRBV19, the J call TRBJ1-1; the D is unclear. The germline gives CDR1 LNHDA, CDR2 SQIVND (reference sequence). V lost 5 bases, J lost 4 bases, and 11 bases lay in between. The length of the CDR3 is 13 residues. CDR3: CASSGESGTEAFF. DNA of the CDR3: TGTGCCAGTAGTGGGGAATCGGGCACTGAAGCTTTCTTT. Using reference TRBV19 and TRBJ1-1 for the parts outside the CDR3, the full variable domain is DGGITQSPKYLFRKEGQNVTLSCEQNLNHDAMYWYRQDPGQGLRLIYYSQIVNDFQKGDIAEGYSVSREKKESFPLTVTSAQKNPTAFYLCASSGESGTEAFFGQGTRLTVV.

This chain links TRBV27 with TRBJ2-7, with 10 bases that match TRBD2. CDR1 and CDR2 from the germline V gene are MNHEY and SMNVEV (reference sequence). This CDR3 has 16 residues. The junction had 2 bases not matched to a gene; V was cut back by 0 bases and J by 0 bases. The CDR3: CASSLSLAGLSYEQYF. The CDR3 DNA reads as TGTGCCAGCAGTTTATCACTAGCGGGACTCTCCTACGAGCAGTACTTC.

A few counts support this clone. The gene calls are TRBV11-2 and TRBJ2-7, with D possibly TRBD1 on 5 matching bases. Germline V lookup: CDR1 SGHAT, CDR2 FQNNGV. CDR3 length: 14 amino acids. The V gene lost 8 bases and the J gene lost 0 bases, with 14 bases spanning the gap. The CDR3 DNA reads as TGTGCCAGCGTCGCCAGGGCAAACTCCTACGAGCAGTACTTC. This encodes CASVARANSYEQYF.

This chain joins TRBV29-1 and TRBJ2-3, with D unresolved. CDR3 length: 11 amino acids. Trimming removed 7 bases at V and 6 bases at J, with 11 bases between. Germline lookup yields CDR1 SQVTM and CDR2 ANQGSEA. The CDR3 loop is CSALSLDTQYF. As DNA, the CDR3 is TGCAGCGCCCTCTCGTTGGATACGCAGTATTTT.

The gene calls are TRBV5-1 and TRBJ2-1, with 7 bases that match TRBD2. The CDR3 is 14 residues long. V dropped 4 bases and J dropped 4; count of bases not matched to a gene: 5. From germline, CDR1 is SGHRS and CDR2 YFSETQ. The CDR3 nucleotides read TGCGCCAGCAGCGGAGCGGGATCTTACAATGAGCAGTTCTTC. Translation gives CASSGAGSYNEQFF.

The chain employs TRBV21-1 and TRBJ2-3; the D call TRBD1 from the table was never checked on the DNA. TRBV21-1 is described as a pseudogene. The CDR3 loop spans 16 amino acids. The chain's CDR3 is CASSSAGRGCGDTQYF. In DNA, the CDR3 is TGTGCCAGCTCCTCCGCGGGCAGGGGCTGTGGAGATACGCAGTATTTT.